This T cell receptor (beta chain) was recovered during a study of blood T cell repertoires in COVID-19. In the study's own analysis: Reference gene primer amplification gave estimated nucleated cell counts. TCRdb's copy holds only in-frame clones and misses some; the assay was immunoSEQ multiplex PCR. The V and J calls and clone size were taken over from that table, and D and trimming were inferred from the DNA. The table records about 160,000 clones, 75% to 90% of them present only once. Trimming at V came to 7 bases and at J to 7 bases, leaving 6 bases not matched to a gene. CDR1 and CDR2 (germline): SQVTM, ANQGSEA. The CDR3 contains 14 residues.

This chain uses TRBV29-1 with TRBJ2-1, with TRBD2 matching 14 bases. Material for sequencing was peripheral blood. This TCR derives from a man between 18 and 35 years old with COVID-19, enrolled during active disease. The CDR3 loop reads CSGRLAGGRNEQFF. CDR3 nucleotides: TGCAGCGGACGACTAGCGGGAGGGCGAAATGAGCAGTTCTTC.